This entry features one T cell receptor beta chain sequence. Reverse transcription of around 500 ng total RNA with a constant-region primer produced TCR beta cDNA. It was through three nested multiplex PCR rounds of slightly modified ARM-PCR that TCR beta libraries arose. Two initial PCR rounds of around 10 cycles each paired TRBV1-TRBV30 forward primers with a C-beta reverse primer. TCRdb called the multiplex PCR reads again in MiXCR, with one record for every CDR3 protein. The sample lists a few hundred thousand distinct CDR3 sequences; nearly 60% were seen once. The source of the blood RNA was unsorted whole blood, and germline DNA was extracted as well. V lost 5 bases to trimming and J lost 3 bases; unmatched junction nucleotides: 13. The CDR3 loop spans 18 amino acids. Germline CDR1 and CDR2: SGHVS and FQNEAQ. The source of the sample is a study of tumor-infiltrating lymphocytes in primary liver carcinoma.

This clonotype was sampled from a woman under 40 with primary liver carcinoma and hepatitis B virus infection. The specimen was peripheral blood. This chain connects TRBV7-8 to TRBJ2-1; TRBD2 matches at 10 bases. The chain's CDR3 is CASSNSGTSAGVYNEQFF. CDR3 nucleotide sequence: TGTGCCAGCAGCAACTCCGGGACTAGCGCCGGAGTCTACAATGAGCAGTTCTTC.